Below are 21 T cell receptor beta chains sequenced from a single sample in a study of response to subunit inactivated influenza vaccine. TCRdb ran MiXCR on the RT-PCR reads and lists one entry per CDR3 protein. This sample yields roughly 790,000 distinct CDR3 sequences, of which 21% are seen a single time; roughly a tenth belongs to the top ten. The source material was PBMCs from blood, sampled roughly 5 days after vaccination. The receptor set was obtained from a man between 45 and 60 years old who received an inactivated influenza vaccine.

The table lists this clonotype with a few counts. The genes are TRBV7-9 and TRBJ2-3; 10 bases match TRBD2. From germline, CDR1 is SEHNR and CDR2 FQNEAQ (reference sequence). With 2 bases clipped from V and 5 bases from J, the junction kept 10 bases outside the gene matches. There are 17 residues in the CDR3. The CDR3 region has the DNA TGTGCCAGCAGCTTAATTGTTCTAGCGGGAGAGGGAGATACGCAGTATTTT. Translation: CASSLIVLAGEGDTQYF.

This clonotype was picked up a small number of times. The chain couples TRBV12-3 or TRBV12-4 to TRBJ2-5; 9 bases agree with TRBD2. CDR3 length: 16 residues. V dropped 5 bases and J dropped 0; count of bases not matched to a gene: 7. The CDR3 DNA follows: TGTGCCAGCAGTCTCAATCTAGCGGGGTACCAAGAGACCCAGTACTTC. Protein: CASSLNLAGYQETQYF.

The chain uses TRBV29-1 and TRBJ2-1; D gene unclear. This CDR3 is built from 11 residues. CDR1 is SQVTM, CDR2 ANQGSEA, per germline. The V and J ends lost 3 bases and 6 bases respectively, with 6 bases between them. In nucleotides, the CDR3 is TGCAGCGTTGATTTCCGCAATGAGCAGTTCTTC. Translation gives CSVDFRNEQFF.

The chain recombines TRBV6-2 or TRBV6-3 with TRBJ2-1, with D unresolved. The CDR3 loop spans 11 amino acids. Deletions cut 4 bases from V and 15 bases from J, with 13 bases between. Germline V gene sequence: CDR1 MNHEY, CDR2 SVGEGT. The CDR3, as DNA: TGTGCCAGCAGTTCAGGCCCTAGGCCGTTCTTC. Protein sequence: CASSSGPRPFF.

This clonotype was seen a handful of times. The genes are TRBV7-9 and TRBJ1-6; D gene ambiguous. Trimming left V 0 bases short and J 11 bases short, with 11 bases between. The CDR3 loop spans 14 amino acids. Germline values: CDR1 SEHNR, CDR2 FQNEAQ (reference sequence). The CDR3 nucleotides read TGTGCCAGCAGCTTAGCGCCCTGGGATCCACCCCTCCACTTT. Translation gives CASSLAPWDPPLHF.

This chain uses TRBV7-2 with TRBJ1-2, with 7 bases fitting TRBD1. The CDR3 sequence is 14 residues long. Looked up from germline, CDR1 is SGHTA and CDR2 is FQGNSA. V lost 4 bases to trimming and J lost 8 bases; unmatched junction nucleotides: 10. The CDR3 reads CASSSLQGLSGYTF. As DNA, the CDR3 is TGTGCCAGCAGCTCGTTACAGGGGCTTAGCGGCTACACCTTC.

A few counts support this clonotype. The J gene is TRBJ1-5, the V gene TRBV10-3; D possibly corresponds to TRBD1 (6 bases). The CDR3 has 14 residues. Germline V gene lookup returns CDR1 ENHRY and CDR2 SYGVKD. The V gene lost 6 bases and the J gene lost 2 bases, with 11 bases spanning the gap. CDR3 DNA sequence: TGTGCCATCAGGGACAGTTTGGGCAATCAGCCCCAGCATTTT. This encodes CAIRDSLGNQPQHF.

The sample holds a few counts of this clonotype. The V call is TRBV5-1, the J call TRBJ2-3; D may be TRBD2 (6 bases). CDR1 is SGHRS and CDR2 is YFSETQ in the germline V gene. This CDR3 has 13 residues. Trimming pared 6 bases from V and 2 bases from J, leaving 10 bases between. The DNA for the CDR3 is TGCGCCAGCACCCTAGCGCTCACAGATACGCAGTATTTT. Translating gives CASTLALTDTQYF. The whole variable domain, filled in from reference TRBV5-1 and TRBJ2-3, reads KAGVTQTPRYLIKTRGQQVTLSCSPISGHRSVSWYQQTPGQGLQFLFEYFSETQRNKGNFPGRFSGRQFSNSRSEMNVSTLELGDSALYLCASTLALTDTQYFGPGTRLTVL.

The chain couples TRBV7-8 to TRBJ2-3; 8 bases align to TRBD1. Trimming removed 2 bases from V and 3 bases from J; junction bases left unmatched: 7. The CDR3 is made up of 16 amino acids. CDR1 is SGHVS, CDR2 FQNEAQ, per germline. As DNA, the CDR3 is TGTGCCAGCAGCTTAAGGACAGGGCTTTTGACAGATACGCAGTATTTT. Protein: CASSLRTGLLTDTQYF.

The chain is built from TRBV20-1 and TRBJ1-5, with D maybe TRBD1 (5 bases). CDR3 length: 15 amino acids. Trimming pared 0 bases from V and 1 base from J, leaving 10 bases between. From germline, CDR1 is DFQATT and CDR2 SNEGSKA (reference sequence). The CDR3 sequence is CSARDRRGSNQPQHF. The CDR3 nucleotides are TGCAGTGCTAGAGACCGGAGGGGAAGCAATCAGCCCCAGCATTTT.

This clonotype was seen repeatedly, ten times or more. The chain employs TRBV20-1 and TRBJ2-5; D is ambiguous. Germline V gene data show CDR1 as DFQATT and CDR2 as SNEGSKA (reference sequence). Trimming shortened V by 4 bases and J by 5 bases, and 14 bases separated the two germline ends. The CDR3 has 13 amino acids. The CDR3: CSATPLGLETQYF. CDR3 bases: TGCAGTGCTACTCCTCTTGGGTTGGAGACCCAGTACTTC.

The V gene is TRBV3-1, the J gene TRBJ2-1; 10 bases are shared with TRBD1. The V and J ends lost 4 bases and 5 bases, in that order; junction bases with no gene match: 11. In germline, CDR1 is LGHDT, CDR2 YNNKEL (reference sequence). The CDR3 contains 17 residues. The CDR3 nucleotides are TGTGCCAGCAGCCGATCGACAGGGGGCTTTTTGAACAATGAGCAGTTCTTC. Translation: CASSRSTGGFLNNEQFF.

This clonotype has more than one count but fewer than ten. The chain carries TRBV6-1 and TRBJ1-5; D is ambiguous. Per the germline V gene, CDR1 is MNHNS and CDR2 is SASEGT. This CDR3 spans 13 amino acids. The V and J ends lost 5 bases and 4 bases respectively, with 9 bases between them. The CDR3 loop reads CASSPLGNQPQHF. CDR3 coding DNA: TGTGCCAGCAGTCCCTTGGGTAATCAGCCCCAGCATTTT.

The chain combines TRBV28 with TRBJ2-3; unclear D gene. The CDR3 consists of 15 residues. V was trimmed by 5 bases and J by 5 bases, leaving 17 bases between them. Per germline, CDR1 MDHEN and CDR2 SYDVKM. The chain's CDR3 is CASSPRLSGRDTQYF. Here the CDR3 DNA reads TGTGCCAGCAGTCCCCGACTGTCAGGTAGAGATACGCAGTATTTT.

This clonotype has a handful of counts. The chain employs TRBV4-1 and TRBJ2-7; D may be TRBD2 (6 bases). Germline-derived CDR1 and CDR2 are MGHRA and YSYEKL. The CDR3 spans 16 residues. Trimming removed 3 bases from V and 1 base from J, with 16 bases in between. In nucleotides, the CDR3 is TGCGCCAGCAGCCAGCAACCGGGACTGGGGTCCTACGAGCAGTACTTC. It encodes CASSQQPGLGSYEQYF.

At least ten counts were recorded for this clonotype. The chain combines TRBV5-6 with TRBJ2-5, with D possibly matching TRBD1 (6 bases). Germline CDR1 SGHDT, CDR2 YYEEEE. This CDR3 is built from 13 residues. V dropped 4 bases and J dropped 5 bases, with 12 bases sitting between them. The DNA of the CDR3 is TGTGCCAGCAGCCAGGGGAAGGTGGAGACCCAGTACTTC. It yields the protein CASSQGKVETQYF.

The chain couples TRBV15 to TRBJ2-1; D possibly matches TRBD1 or TRBD2 (5 bases each). The CDR3 has 15 residues. Germline V gene data show CDR1 as LNHNV and CDR2 as YYDKDF (reference sequence). Trimming removed 0 bases at V and 5 bases at J, with 11 bases between. The CDR3 here is CATSRERRGDNEQFF. For the CDR3, the DNA is TGTGCCACCAGCAGAGAGAGGCGAGGGGACAATGAGCAGTTCTTC.

The rearrangement links TRBV20-1 to TRBJ2-5; D might be TRBD1 (6 bases). The CDR3 has 12 residues. Germline CDR1 reads DFQATT; CDR2 reads SNEGSKA (reference sequence). Trimming cost V 6 bases and J 1 base, with 9 bases left between them. The CDR3 nucleotides are TGCAGTGCGGTACAGGGCCAAGAGACCCAGTACTTC. Residues: CSAVQGQETQYF.

This chain uses TRBV6-2 or TRBV6-3 with TRBJ2-2; D unresolved. CDR3 length: 13 amino acids. Trimming stripped 8 bases from V and 4 bases from J, with 11 bases between. Germline assignment: CDR1 MNHEY and CDR2 SVGEGT. In DNA, the CDR3 is TGTGCCAGCGTAAGGGTGTCCACCGGGGAGCTGTTTTTT. It codes for CASVRVSTGELFF.

This chain connects TRBV20-1 to TRBJ2-1; TRBD2 agrees at 8 bases. The germline gives CDR1 DFQATT, CDR2 SNEGSKA (reference sequence). V shed 3 bases, J shed 4 bases, and the junction held 11 bases outside the gene matches. This CDR3 spans 16 amino acids. The DNA for the CDR3 is TGCAGTGCTAGGCCGGGAGGGCCGATAAATTACAATGAGCAGTTCTTC. As protein: CSARPGGPINYNEQFF.

This clonotype has more than one count but fewer than ten. The chain recombines TRBV4-1 with TRBJ2-1, with 15 bases that match TRBD2. Looked up from germline, CDR1 is MGHRA and CDR2 is YSYEKL. The J segment lost 5 bases and the V segment lost 0 bases, leaving 2 bases of the junction unmatched. There are 17 residues in the CDR3. In nucleotides, the CDR3 is TGCGCCAGCAGCCAAGAGGGGACTAGCGGGGGGCACAATGAGCAGTTCTTC. Translated, it gives CASSQEGTSGGHNEQFF.